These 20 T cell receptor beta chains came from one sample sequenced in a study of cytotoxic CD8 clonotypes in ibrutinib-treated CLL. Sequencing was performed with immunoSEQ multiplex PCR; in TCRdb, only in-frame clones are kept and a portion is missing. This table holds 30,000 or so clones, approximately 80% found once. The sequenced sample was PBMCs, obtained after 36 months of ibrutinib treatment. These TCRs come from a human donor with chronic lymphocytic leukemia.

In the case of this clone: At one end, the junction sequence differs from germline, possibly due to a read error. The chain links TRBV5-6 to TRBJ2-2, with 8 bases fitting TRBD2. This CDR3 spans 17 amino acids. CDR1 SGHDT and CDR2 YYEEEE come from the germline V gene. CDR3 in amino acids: CASSLADGGLAGGELFF. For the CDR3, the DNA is TGTGCCAGCAGTTTGGCGGACGGAGGACTAGCCGGCGGGGAGCTGTTTTTT.

This CDR3 is CASKQSHENYGYTF. DNA of the CDR3: TGTGCCAGCAAACAGTCTCATGAAAACTATGGCTACACCTTC. This chain connects TRBV11-2 to TRBJ1-2; D ambiguous. Germline loops: CDR1 SGHAT, CDR2 FQNNGV. This CDR3 contains 14 residues. Trimming removed 7 bases at V and 2 bases at J, with 14 bases between.

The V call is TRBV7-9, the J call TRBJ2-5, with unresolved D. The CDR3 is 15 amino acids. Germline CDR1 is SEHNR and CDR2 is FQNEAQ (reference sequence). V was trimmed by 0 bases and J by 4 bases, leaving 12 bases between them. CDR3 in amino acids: CASSLAGLLGETQYF. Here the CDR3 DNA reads TGTGCCAGCAGCTTAGCGGGGTTGTTGGGAGAGACCCAGTACTTC.

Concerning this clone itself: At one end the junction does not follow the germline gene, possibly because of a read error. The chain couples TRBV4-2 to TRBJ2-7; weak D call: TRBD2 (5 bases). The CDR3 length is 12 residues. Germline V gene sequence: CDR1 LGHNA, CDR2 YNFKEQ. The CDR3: CASSQTGDDVNF. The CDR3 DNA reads TGTGCCAGCAGCCAGACCGGGGATGACGTGAACTTC.

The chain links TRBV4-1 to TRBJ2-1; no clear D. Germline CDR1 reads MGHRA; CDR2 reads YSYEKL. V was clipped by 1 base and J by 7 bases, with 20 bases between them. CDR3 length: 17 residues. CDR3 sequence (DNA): TGCGCCAGCAGCCAAGGGTCGGCCGCTACTCTTGGGAATGAGCAGTTCTTC. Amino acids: CASSQGSAATLGNEQFF.

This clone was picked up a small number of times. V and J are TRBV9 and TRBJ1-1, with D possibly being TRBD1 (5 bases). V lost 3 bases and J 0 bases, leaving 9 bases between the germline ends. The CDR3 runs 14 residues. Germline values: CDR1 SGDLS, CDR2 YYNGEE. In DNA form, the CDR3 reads TGTGCCAGCAGCGGGGGACGGTTGAACACTGAAGCTTTCTTT. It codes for CASSGGRLNTEAFF.

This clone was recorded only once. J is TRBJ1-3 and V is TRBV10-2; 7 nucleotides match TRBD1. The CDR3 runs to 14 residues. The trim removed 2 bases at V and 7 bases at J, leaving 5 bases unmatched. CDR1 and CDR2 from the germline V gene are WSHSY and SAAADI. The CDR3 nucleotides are TGCGCCAGCAGTGAGGCAGGGGGTCGGAACACCATATATTTT. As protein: CASSEAGGRNTIYF.

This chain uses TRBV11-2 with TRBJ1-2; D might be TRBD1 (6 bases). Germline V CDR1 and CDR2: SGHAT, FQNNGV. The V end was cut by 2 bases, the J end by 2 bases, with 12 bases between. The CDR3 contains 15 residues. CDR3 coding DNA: TGTGCCAGCAGCTTACAGGCTAGGGGGAACTATGGCTACACCTTC. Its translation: CASSLQARGNYGYTF.

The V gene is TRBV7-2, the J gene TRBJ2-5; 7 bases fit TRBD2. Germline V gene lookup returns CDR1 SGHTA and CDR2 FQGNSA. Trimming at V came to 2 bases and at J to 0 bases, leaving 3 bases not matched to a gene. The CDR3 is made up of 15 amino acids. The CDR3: CASSLQRGDQETQYF. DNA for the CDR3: TGTGCCAGCAGCTTACAGCGGGGCGACCAAGAGACCCAGTACTTC.

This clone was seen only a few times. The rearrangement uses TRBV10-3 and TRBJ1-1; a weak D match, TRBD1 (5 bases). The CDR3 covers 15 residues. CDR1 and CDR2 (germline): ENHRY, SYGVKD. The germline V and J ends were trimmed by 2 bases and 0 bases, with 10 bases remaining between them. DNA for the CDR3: TGTGCCATCAGTGAGGTCGCAGGGTTGAACACTGAAGCTTTCTTT. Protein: CAISEVAGLNTEAFF.

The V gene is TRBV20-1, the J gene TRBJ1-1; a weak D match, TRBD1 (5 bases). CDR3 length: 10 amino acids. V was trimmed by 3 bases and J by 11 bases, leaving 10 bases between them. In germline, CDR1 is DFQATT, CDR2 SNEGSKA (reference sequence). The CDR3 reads CSASDGAAFF. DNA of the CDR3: TGCAGTGCTAGTGACGGGGCGGCTTTCTTT.

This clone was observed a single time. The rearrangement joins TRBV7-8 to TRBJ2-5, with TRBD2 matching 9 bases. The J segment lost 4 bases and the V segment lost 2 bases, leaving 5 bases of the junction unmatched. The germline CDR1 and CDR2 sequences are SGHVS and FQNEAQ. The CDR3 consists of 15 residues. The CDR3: CASSLRRGGLETQYF. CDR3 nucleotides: TGTGCCAGCAGCTTACGGCGGGGGGGCCTAGAGACCCAGTACTTC.

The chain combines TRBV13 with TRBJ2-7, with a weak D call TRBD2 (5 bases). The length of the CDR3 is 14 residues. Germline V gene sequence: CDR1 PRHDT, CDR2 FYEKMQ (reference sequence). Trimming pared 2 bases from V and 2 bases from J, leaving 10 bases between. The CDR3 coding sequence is TGTGCCAGCAGCTTAAGTCTAGCCCCCTACGAGCAGTACTTC. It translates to CASSLSLAPYEQYF.

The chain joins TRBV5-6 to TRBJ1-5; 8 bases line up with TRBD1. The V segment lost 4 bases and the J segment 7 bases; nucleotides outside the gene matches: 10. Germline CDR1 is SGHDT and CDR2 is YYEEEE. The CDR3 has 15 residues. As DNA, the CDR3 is TGTGCCAGCAGCCTCGGACAGGGTGGATGGCAGCCCCAGCATTTT. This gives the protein CASSLGQGGWQPQHF.

CDR3 protein: CASSQDRGGPYNEQFF. CDR3 bases: TGTGCCAGCAGCCAAGACCGGGGGGGTCCCTACAATGAGCAGTTCTTC. V is TRBV4-2 and J is TRBJ2-1, with 8 positions matching TRBD2. CDR3 length: 16 amino acids. Unmatched junction bases numbered 3, after V lost 0 bases and J lost 2 bases. Germline loops: CDR1 LGHNA, CDR2 YNFKEQ.

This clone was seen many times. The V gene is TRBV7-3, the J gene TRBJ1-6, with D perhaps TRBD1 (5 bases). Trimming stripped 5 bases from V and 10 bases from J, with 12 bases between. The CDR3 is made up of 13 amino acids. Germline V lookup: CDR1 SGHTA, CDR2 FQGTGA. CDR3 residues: CASSLAEGSPLHF. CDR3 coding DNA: TGTGCCAGCAGCCTCGCAGAGGGGTCACCCCTCCACTTT.

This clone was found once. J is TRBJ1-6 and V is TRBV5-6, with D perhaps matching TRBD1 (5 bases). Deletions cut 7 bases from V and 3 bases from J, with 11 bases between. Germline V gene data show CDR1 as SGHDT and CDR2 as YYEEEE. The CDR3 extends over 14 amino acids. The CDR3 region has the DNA TGTGCCAGCCGCGCGACAGACTATAATTCACCCCTCCACTTT. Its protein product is CASRATDYNSPLHF.

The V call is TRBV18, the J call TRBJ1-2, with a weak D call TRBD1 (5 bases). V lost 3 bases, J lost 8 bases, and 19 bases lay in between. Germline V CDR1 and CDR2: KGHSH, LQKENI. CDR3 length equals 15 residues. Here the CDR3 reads CASSPGREGVGGYTF. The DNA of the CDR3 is TGTGCCAGCTCACCCGGAAGAGAAGGGGTCGGAGGCTACACCTTC.

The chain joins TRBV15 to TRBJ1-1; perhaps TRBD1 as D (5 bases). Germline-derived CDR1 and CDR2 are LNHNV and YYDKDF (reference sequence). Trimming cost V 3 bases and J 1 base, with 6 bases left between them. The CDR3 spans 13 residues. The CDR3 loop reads CATSSDRNTEAFF. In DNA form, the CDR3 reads TGTGCCACCAGCAGCGACAGGAACACTGAAGCTTTCTTT.

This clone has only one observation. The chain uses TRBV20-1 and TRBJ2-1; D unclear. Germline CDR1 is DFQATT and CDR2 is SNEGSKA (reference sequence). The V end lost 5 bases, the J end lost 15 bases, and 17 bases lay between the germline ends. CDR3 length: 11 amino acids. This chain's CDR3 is CSALDAPATFF. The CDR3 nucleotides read TGCAGTGCTCTCGATGCCCCCGCCACGTTCTTC.